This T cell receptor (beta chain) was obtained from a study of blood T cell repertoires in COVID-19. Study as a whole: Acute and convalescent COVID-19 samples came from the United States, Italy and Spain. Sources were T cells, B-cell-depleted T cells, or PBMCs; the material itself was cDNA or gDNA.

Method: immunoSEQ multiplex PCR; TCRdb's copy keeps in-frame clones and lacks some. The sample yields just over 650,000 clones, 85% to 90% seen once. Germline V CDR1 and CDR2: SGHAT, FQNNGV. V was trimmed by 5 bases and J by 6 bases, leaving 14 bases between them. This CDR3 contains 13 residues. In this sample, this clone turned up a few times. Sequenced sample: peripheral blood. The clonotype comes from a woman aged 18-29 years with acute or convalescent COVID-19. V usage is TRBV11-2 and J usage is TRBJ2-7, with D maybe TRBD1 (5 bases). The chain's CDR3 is CASSLPSRVEQYF. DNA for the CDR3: TGTGCCAGCAGCCTCCCATCCAGGGTCGAGCAGTACTTC.